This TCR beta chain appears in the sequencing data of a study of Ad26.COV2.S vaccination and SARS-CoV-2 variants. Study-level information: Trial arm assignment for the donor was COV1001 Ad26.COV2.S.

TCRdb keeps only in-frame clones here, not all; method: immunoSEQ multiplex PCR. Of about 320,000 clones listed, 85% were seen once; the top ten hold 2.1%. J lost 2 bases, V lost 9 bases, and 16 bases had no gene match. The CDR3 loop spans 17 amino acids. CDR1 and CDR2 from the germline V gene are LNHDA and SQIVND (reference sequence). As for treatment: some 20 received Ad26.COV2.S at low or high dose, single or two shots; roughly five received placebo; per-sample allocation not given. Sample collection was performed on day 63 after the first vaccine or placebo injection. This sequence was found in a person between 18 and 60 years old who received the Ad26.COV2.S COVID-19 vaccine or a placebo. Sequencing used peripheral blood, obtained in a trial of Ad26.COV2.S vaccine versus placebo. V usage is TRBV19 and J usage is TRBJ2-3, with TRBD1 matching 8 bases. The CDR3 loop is CASSDRDRITYTDTQYF. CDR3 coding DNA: TGTGCCAGCAGTGATAGGGACAGGATCACCTACACAGATACGCAGTATTTT.